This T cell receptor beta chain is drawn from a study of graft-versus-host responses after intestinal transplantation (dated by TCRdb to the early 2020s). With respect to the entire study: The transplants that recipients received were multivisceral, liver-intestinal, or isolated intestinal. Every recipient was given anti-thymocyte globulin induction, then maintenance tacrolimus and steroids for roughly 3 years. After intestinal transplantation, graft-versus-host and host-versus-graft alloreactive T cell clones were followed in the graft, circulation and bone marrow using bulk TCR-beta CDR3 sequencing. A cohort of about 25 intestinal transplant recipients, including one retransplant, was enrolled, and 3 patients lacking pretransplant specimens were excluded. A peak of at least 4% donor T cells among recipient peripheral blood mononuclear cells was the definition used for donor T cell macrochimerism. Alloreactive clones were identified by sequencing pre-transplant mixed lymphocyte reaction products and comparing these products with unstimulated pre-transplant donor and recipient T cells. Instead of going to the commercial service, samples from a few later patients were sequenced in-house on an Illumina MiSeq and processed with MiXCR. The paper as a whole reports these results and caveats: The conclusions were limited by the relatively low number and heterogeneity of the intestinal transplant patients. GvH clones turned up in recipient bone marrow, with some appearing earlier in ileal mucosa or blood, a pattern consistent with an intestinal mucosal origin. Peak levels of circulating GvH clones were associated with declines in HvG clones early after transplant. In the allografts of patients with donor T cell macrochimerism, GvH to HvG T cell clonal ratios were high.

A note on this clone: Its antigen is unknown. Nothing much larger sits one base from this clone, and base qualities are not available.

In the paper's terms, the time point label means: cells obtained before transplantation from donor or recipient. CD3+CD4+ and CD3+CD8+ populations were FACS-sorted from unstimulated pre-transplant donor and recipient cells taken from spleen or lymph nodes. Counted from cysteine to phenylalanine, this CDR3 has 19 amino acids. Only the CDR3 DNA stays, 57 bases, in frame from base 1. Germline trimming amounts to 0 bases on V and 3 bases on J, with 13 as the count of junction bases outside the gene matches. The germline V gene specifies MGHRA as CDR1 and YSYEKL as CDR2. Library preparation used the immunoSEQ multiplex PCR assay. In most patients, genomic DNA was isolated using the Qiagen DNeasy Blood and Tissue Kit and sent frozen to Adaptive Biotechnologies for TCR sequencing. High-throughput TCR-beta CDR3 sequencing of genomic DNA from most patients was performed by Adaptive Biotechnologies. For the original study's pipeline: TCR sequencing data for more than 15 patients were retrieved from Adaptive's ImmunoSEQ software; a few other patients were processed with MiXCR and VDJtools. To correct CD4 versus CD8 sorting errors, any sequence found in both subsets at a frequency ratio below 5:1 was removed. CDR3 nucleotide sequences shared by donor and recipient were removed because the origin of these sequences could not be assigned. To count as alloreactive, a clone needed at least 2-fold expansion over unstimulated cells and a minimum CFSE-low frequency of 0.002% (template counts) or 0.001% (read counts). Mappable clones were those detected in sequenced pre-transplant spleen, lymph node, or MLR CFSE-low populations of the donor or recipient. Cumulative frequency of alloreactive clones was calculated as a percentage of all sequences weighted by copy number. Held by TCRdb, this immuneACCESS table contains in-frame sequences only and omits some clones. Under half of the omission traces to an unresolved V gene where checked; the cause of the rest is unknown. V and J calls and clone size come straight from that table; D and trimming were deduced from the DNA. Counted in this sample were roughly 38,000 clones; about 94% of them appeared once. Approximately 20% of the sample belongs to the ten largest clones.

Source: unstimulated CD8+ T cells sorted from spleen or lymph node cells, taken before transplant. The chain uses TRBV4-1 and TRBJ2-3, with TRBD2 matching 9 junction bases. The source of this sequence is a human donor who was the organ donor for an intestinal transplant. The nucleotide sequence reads TGCGCCAGCAGCCAAGATACCCGCGGGGTAGCGGGAGAAACAGATACGCAGTATTTT. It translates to CASSQDTRGVAGETDTQYF.